Below, one TCR beta chain is given with its context. Its antigen is currently unknown. Sequenced by immunoSEQ multiplex PCR; TCRdb stores in-frame clones only, minus some. The table includes about 7,300 clones, 85% to 95% detected once. Germline V gene data show CDR1 as SQVTM and CDR2 as ANQGSEA. V dropped 0 bases and J dropped 7 bases, with 9 bases sitting between them. There are 12 residues in the CDR3. The sample belongs to a study of lymphopenia after photon versus proton radiotherapy. General study results and limits: Relative stability marked proton patients; photon patients lost diversity and naive cells. Survival link was tested only in deceased patients; proton benefit remains a possibility. After lymphocyte nadir, photon-treated repertoires showed oligoclonal expansion, especially CD8+ Temra.

Here the sequenced sample was peripheral blood, taken from a patient treated with photon-based radiotherapy. V and J are TRBV29-1 and TRBJ1-1, with D unresolved. The receptor was derived from a woman between 50 and 59 years old with cholangiocarcinoma. Here the CDR3 DNA reads TGCAGCGTTGAAGAGTCGGCAGATGAAGCTTTCTTT. Protein product: CSVEESADEAFF.